The T cell receptor beta chain under discussion was sequenced for a study of T-cell memory formation after mild COVID-19 (dated by TCRdb to the early 2020s). As for the study more broadly: Most TCR sequence clusters were specific to one of the two donors. Longitudinal TCRalpha and TCRbeta repertoire sequencing tracked T-cell clones expanding and contracting after mild COVID-19 in a couple of donors. The cohort comprised two young, previously healthy adult volunteers, one female and one male.

This clonotype was seen repeatedly, ten times or more. Its antigen specificity is not known. One base away there is no much larger clone; base qualities are not given. TCRdb records Illumina NovaSeq 6000 as the sequencer. cDNA libraries for TCRalpha and TCRbeta were prepared by 5'RACE using constant-segment primers, with sample barcodes and unique molecular identifiers added. Trizol reagent was used to extract RNA from every sample. Amplification of the libraries took two PCR steps, and the second step added a second sample barcode plus Illumina TruSeq adapters. The libraries were sequenced on an Illumina NovaSeq using 2 x 150 bp paired-end reads. On the authors' methods: With migec v1.2.7, reads were demultiplexed and then collapsed into UMI-guided consensus sequences. With mixcr v2.1.11, UMI consensuses were aligned to TRA and TRB V and J templates and assembled into clonotypes. A clonotype was counted as expanded or contracted only when both edgeR and NoisET called the clonotype significant, with the noise models trained on biological replicates. For edgeR calls, the thresholds were a false discovery rate-adjusted p below 0.01 and a log2 fold-change of 1. PCA with hierarchical clustering of max-normalized trajectories of the 1000 most abundant clonotypes was used as exploratory dynamics analysis. Each responding clone was given a CD4 or CD8 phenotype based on the CD4+ and CD8+ repertoires, which had been sequenced separately. TCRdb reprocessing: public reads trimmed at Q25 with fastp, clones called with MiXCR, in-frame beta chains kept. Rows merge per CDR3 protein into single entries with the most common DNA and genes. The V and J calls were not made by the authors but by TCRdb's processing. Counted in this sample were approximately 580,000 distinct CDR3 sequences; 20% of them appeared once. The ten largest clones represent around an eighth of the sample.

The CDR3 starts with the cysteine, ends with the phenylalanine, and has 14 residues. Just the 42-base CDR3 DNA is kept, in frame starting at base 1. Germline trimming: 2 bases from V, 4 bases from J; junction bases outside gene matches: 3. What the research found in general, with its limitations: Clones that contracted from day 15 to 85 showed balanced CD4/CD8 phenotypes, whereas a second wave of clones that expanded from day 15 to 37 leaned towards CD4+. SARS-CoV-2 specificity was not confirmed for the second-wave clones peaking on day 37. The study covered only a couple of mild cases, and larger cohorts including severe cases with pre-infection samples were considered necessary. Contracting CD4+ clones were found mainly in CM and EM memory subsets, while CD8+ clones were enriched in EMRA. Some responding clones were detected in pre-infection memory, suggesting pre-existing cross-reactive memory T cells joined the SARS-CoV-2 response.

PBMCs were isolated by Ficoll-Paque density gradient centrifugation. In this chain, TRBV12-3 or TRBV12-4 is recombined with TRBJ2-7, with TRBD2 identical over 9 junction bases. Material: PBMCs or a T cell subset sorted from them (not recorded which). The TCR originated in an adult woman who had mild COVID-19 (a few samples of this study predate the infection). The sample titles of this study are shuffled in the database, so cell type and time point are left out; the donor was told from shared clones. The DNA sequence is given as TGTGCCAGCAGTTTAAGGACTAGCGAGTACGAGCAGTACTTC. Translated, this gives CASSLRTSEYEQYF.